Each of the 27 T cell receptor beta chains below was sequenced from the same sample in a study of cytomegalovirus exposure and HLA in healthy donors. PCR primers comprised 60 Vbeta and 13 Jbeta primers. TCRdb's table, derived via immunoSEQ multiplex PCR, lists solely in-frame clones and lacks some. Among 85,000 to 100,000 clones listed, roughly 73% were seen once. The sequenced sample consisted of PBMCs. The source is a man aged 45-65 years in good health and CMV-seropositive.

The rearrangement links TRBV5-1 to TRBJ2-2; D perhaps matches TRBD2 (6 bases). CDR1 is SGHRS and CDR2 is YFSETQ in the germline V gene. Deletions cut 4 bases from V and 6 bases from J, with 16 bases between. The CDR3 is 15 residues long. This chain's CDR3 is CASSVGGEIAGELFF. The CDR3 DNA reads TGCGCCAGCAGCGTGGGGGGAGAAATAGCCGGGGAGCTGTTTTTT.

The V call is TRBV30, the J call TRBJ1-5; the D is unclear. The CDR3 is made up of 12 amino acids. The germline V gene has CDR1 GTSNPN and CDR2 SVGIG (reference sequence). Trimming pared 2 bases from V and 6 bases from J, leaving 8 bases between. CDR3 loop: CAWSPPLQPQHF. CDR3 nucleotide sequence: TGTGCCTGGAGTCCCCCACTTCAGCCCCAGCATTTT.

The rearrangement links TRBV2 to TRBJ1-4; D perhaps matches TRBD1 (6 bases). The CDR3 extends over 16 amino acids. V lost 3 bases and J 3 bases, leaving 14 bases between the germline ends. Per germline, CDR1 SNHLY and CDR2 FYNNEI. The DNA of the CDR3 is TGTGCCAGCAGTGAGTCCCTTAGGGGGTCTAATGAAAAACTGTTTTTT. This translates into CASSESLRGSNEKLFF. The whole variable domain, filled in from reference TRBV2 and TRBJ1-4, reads EPEVTQTPSHQVTQMGQEVILRCVPISNHLYFYWYRQILGQKVEFLVSFYNNEISEKSEIFDDQFSVERPDGSNFTLKIRSTKLEDSAMYFCASSESLRGSNEKLFFGSGTQLSVL.

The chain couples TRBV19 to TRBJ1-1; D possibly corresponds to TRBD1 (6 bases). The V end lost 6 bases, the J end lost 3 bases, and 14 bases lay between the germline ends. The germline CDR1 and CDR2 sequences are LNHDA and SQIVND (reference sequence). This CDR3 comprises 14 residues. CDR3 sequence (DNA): TGTGCCAGTAGACAGGGTTGGTTTGACACTGAAGCTTTCTTT. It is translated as CASRQGWFDTEAFF.

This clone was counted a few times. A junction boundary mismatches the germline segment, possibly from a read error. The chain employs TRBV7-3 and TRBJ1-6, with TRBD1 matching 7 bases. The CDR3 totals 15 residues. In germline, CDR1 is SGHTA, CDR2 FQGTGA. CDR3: CASSLYSGGSSPLNF. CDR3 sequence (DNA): TGTGCCAGCAGCTTATATTCAGGGGGGAGTTCACCCCTCAACTTT. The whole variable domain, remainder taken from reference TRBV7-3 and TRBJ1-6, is GAGVSQTPSNKVTEKGKYVELRCDPISGHTALYWYRQSLGQGPEFLIYFQGTGAADDSGLPNDRFFAVRPEGSVSTLKIQRTERGDSAVYLCASSLYSGGSSPLNFGNGTRLTVT.

CDR3 DNA: TGCGCCAGCAGCTTGACGGGGGGGAGCTCCTACGAGCAGTACTTC. Its translation is CASSLTGGSSYEQYF. J is TRBJ2-7 and V is TRBV5-1, with 8 bases aligning to TRBD2. V shed 1 base, J shed 0 bases, and the junction held 3 bases outside the gene matches. Germline V CDR1 and CDR2: SGHRS, YFSETQ. The CDR3 sequence is 15 residues long.

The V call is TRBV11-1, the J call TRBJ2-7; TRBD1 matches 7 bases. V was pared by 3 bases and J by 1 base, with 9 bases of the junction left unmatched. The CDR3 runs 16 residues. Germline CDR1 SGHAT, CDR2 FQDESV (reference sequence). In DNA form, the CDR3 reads TGTGCCAGCAGCTTTAGTTTCGGGACAGAATCCTACGAGCAGTACTTC. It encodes CASSFSFGTESYEQYF.

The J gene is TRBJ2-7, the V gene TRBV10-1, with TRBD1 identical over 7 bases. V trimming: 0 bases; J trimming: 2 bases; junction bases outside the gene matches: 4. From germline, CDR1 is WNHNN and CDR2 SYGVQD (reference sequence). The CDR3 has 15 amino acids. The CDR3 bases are TGCGCCAGCAGTGAGTCTGAAGGGACAGCCTACGAGCAGTACTTC. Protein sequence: CASSESEGTAYEQYF.

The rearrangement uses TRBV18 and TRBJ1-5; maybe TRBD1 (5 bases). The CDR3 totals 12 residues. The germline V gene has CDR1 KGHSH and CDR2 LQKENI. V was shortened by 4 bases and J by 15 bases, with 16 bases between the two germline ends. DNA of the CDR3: TGTGCCAGCTCACTCCGGGGGGATAGTCCGCATTTT. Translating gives CASSLRGDSPHF.

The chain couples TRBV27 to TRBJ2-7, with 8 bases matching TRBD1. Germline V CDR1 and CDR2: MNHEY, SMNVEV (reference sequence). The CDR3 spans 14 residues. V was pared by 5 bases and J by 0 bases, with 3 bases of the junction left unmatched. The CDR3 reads CASSGGQASYEQYF. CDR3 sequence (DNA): TGTGCCAGCAGTGGGGGACAGGCCTCCTACGAGCAGTACTTC.

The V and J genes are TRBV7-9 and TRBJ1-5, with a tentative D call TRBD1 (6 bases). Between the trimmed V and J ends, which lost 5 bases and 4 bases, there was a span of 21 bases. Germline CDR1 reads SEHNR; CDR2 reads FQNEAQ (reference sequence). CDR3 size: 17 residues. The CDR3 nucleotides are TGTGCCAGCAGCAACCGACAGAGGGGGGGGAATAATCAGCCCCAGCATTTT. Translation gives CASSNRQRGGNNQPQHF.

DNA for the CDR3: TGTGCCAGCAGCCCCGACAGTTACGGGAGTGGAAACACCATATATTTT. It yields the protein CASSPDSYGSGNTIYF. The rearrangement links TRBV9 to TRBJ1-3; a weak D match, TRBD1 (5 bases). Trimming shortened V by 4 bases and J by 3 bases, and 17 bases separated the two germline ends. CDR3 length: 16 amino acids. Germline V gene data show CDR1 as SGDLS and CDR2 as YYNGEE.

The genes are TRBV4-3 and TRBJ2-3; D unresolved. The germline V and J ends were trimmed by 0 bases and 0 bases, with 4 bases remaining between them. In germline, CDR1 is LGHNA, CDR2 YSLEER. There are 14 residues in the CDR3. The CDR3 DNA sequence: TGCGCCAGCAGCCAAGATACTAGCACAGATACGCAGTATTTT. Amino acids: CASSQDTSTDTQYF.

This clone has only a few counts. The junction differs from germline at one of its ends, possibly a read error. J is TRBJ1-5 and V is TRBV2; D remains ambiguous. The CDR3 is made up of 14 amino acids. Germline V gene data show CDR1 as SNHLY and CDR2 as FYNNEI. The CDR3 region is CASSGAGSHQPQNF. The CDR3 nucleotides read TGTGCCAGCAGTGGGGCGGGGAGCCATCAGCCCCAGAATTTT.

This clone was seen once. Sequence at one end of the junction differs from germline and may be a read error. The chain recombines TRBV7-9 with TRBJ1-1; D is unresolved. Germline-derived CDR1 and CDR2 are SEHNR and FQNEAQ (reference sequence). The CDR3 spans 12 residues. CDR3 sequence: CSSSSYNTEAFF. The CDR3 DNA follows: TGTTCCAGCAGCTCCTATAACACTGAAGCTTTCTTT.

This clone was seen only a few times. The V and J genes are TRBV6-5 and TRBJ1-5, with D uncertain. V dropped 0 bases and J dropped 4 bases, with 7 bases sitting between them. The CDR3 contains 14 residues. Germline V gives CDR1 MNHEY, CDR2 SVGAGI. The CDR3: CASSYSPGNQPQHF. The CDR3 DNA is TGTGCCAGCAGTTACTCGCCCGGGAATCAGCCCCAGCATTTT.

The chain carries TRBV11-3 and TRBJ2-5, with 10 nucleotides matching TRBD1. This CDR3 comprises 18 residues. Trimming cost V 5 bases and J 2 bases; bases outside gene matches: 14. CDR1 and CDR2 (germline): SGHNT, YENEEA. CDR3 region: CASSLTRRQGAGQETQYF. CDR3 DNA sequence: TGTGCCAGCAGCCTAACTAGGCGACAGGGGGCTGGGCAAGAGACCCAGTACTTC. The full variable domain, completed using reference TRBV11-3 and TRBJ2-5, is EAGVVQSPRYKIIEKKQPVAFWCNPISGHNTLYWYLQNLGQGPELLIRYENEEAVDDSQLPKDRFSAERLKGVDSTLKIQPAELGDSAVYLCASSLTRRQGAGQETQYFGPGTRLLVL.

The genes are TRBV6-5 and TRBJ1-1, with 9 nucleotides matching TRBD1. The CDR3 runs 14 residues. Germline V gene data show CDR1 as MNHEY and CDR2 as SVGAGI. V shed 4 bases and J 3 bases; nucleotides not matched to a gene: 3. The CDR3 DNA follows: TGTGCCAGCAGTTCCGGGACAGGGCACACTGAAGCTTTCTTT. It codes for CASSSGTGHTEAFF.

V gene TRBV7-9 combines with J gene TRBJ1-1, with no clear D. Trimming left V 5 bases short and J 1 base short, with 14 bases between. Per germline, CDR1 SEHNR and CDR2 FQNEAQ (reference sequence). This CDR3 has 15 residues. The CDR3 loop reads CASSRGYGTNTEAFF. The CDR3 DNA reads TGTGCCAGCAGCCGCGGTTACGGAACGAACACTGAAGCTTTCTTT. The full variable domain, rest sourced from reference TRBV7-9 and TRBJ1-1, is DTGVSQNPRHKITKRGQNVTFRCDPISEHNRLYWYRQTLGQGPEFLTYFQNEAQLEKSRLLSDRFSAERPKGSFSTLEIQRTEQGDSAMYLCASSRGYGTNTEAFFGQGTRLTVV.

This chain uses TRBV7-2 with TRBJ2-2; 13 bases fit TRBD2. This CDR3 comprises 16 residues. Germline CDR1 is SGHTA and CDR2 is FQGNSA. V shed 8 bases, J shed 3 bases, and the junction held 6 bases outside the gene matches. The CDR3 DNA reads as TGTGCCAGCGGGGGGACTAGCGGGGCTCACACCGGGGAGCTGTTTTTT. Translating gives CASGGTSGAHTGELFF.

CDR3 in amino acids: CASSPRGFSGEKLFF. CDR3 nucleotide sequence: TGTGCCAGCAGTCCACGGGGTTTTTCGGGGGAAAAACTGTTTTTT. V gene TRBV7-6 combines with J gene TRBJ1-4, with unresolved D. Germline CDR1 reads SGHVS; CDR2 reads FNYEAQ. Deletions cut 6 bases from V and 8 bases from J, with 19 bases between. This CDR3 region has 15 residues.

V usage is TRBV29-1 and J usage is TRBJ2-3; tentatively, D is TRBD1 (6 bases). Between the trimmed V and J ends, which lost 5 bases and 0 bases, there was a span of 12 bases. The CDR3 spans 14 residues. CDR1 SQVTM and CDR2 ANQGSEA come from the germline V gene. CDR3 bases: TGCAGCGTTTGGGGACAAGCTAGCACAGATACGCAGTATTTT. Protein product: CSVWGQASTDTQYF.

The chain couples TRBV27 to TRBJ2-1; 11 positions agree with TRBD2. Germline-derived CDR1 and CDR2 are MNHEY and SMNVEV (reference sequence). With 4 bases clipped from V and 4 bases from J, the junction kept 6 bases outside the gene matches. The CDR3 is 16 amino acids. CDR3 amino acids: CASSSLAGGFYNEQFF. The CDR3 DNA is TGTGCCAGCAGTTCCTTAGCGGGGGGGTTTTACAATGAGCAGTTCTTC.

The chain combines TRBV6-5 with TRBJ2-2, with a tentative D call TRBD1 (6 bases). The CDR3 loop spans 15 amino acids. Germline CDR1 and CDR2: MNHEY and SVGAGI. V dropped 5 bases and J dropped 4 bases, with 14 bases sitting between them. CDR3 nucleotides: TGTGCCAGCAGTACCGGGACACAGAGCACCGGGGAGCTGTTTTTT. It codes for CASSTGTQSTGELFF.

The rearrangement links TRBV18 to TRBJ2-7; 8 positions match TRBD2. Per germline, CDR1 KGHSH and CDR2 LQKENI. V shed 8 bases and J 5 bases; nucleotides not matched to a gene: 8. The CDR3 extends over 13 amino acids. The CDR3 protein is CASHVAGGDEQYF. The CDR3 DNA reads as TGTGCCAGCCACGTGGCGGGGGGCGACGAGCAGTACTTC.

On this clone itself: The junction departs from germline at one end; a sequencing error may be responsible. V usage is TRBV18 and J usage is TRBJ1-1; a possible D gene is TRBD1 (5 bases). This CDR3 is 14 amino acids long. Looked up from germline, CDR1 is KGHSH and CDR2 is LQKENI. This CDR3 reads CASSPQGQNTETFF. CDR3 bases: TGTGCCAGCTCACCGCAGGGCCAGAACACTGAAACTTTCTTT. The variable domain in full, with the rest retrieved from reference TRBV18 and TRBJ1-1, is NAGVMQNPRHLVRRRGQEARLRCSPMKGHSHVYWYRQLPEEGLKFMVYLQKENIIDESGMPKERFSAEFPKEGPSILRIQQVVRGDSAAYFCASSPQGQNTETFFGQGTRLTVV.

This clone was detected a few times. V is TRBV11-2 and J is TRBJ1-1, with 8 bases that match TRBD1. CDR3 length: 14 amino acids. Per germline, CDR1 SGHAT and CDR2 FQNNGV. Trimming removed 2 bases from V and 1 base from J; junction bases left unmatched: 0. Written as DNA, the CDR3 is TGTGCCAGCAGCTTACAGGGGGCGAACACTGAAGCTTTCTTT. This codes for CASSLQGANTEAFF.